The 21 T cell receptor beta chains given below trace back to one sample, sequenced in a study of shared clonotypes between healthy human individuals. This table comes from immunoSEQ multiplex PCR, and its TCRdb copy is limited to in-frame clones, with some not included. The sample yields roughly 2,300,000 clones, 92% seen once. Material for sequencing was naive CD4+ T cells from PBMCs. The subset denotes: CD45RA+ positively selected. These receptors all come from a man between 18 and 29 years old in good health. Some clones in this sample may be carry-over from other donors' samples.

The CDR3 bases are TGTGCCAGCAGTCCATATATTCCGGGGGTTGGGTTCCAGCGGGGAGGGGAGCAGTACTTC. Encoded protein: CASSPYIPGVGFQRGGEQYF. The genes are TRBV28 and TRBJ2-7, with 7 bases aligning to TRBD2. The CDR3 runs 20 residues. V was pared by 5 bases and J by 7 bases, with 29 bases of the junction left unmatched. Germline CDR1 MDHEN, CDR2 SYDVKM.

The V call is TRBV19, the J call TRBJ1-2, with D possibly matching TRBD1 (5 bases). Trimming removed 3 bases at V and 8 bases at J, with 16 bases between. Looked up from germline, CDR1 is LNHDA and CDR2 is SQIVND (reference sequence). There are 14 residues in the CDR3. The CDR3 nucleotides are TGTGCCAGTAGTATCAGACAGACCTCGGGGGGCTACACCTTC. Its translation: CASSIRQTSGGYTF.

A few counts support this clone. The J gene is TRBJ1-1, the V gene TRBV29-1; D gene ambiguous. The CDR3 is 11 residues long. Trimming left V 4 bases short and J 6 bases short, with 9 bases between. The germline V gene encodes CDR1 SQVTM and CDR2 ANQGSEA. The CDR3 region is CSVGAGSEAFF. DNA of the CDR3: TGCAGCGTTGGTGCGGGGTCTGAAGCTTTCTTT.

This rearrangement joins TRBV27 to TRBJ2-5, with D possibly being TRBD2 (6 bases). The germline gives CDR1 MNHEY, CDR2 SMNVEV (reference sequence). The germline V and J ends were trimmed by 2 bases and 9 bases, with 16 bases remaining between them. The CDR3 covers 14 residues. The CDR3 nucleotides are TGTGCCAGCAGTTTAATAGCGGCCGGCGTGGCCCAGTACTTC. This sequence encodes CASSLIAAGVAQYF.

The chain links TRBV11-2 to TRBJ2-5, with 8 bases aligning to TRBD2. Germline CDR1 reads SGHAT; CDR2 reads FQNNGV. This CDR3 contains 15 residues. Trimming cost V 3 bases and J 7 bases; bases outside gene matches: 10. CDR3 region: CASSFPRGRLGTQYF. The CDR3 bases are TGTGCCAGCAGCTTCCCGCGCGGGAGGCTCGGGACCCAGTACTTC.

In this sample, this clone turned up a few times. V is TRBV28 and J is TRBJ1-1; no reliable D call. Per germline, CDR1 MDHEN and CDR2 SYDVKM. The CDR3 has 13 amino acids. V dropped 5 bases and J dropped 4 bases, with 11 bases sitting between them. The CDR3 loop reads CASSPPEGTEAFF. The CDR3 nucleotides are TGTGCCAGCAGTCCCCCAGAGGGCACTGAAGCTTTCTTT.

Of note for this clone: This sample also contains other DNA sequences that code for the same CDR3. The chain joins TRBV7-2 to TRBJ2-3; 8 nucleotides align to TRBD2. CDR3 size: 14 residues. J gave up 3 bases and V 5 bases, and 4 bases lay outside the gene matches. The V gene's germline CDR1 is SGHTA and CDR2 FQGNSA. Here the CDR3 reads CASSPGLATDTQYF. CDR3 DNA: TGTGCCAGCAGCCCTGGACTAGCAACAGATACGCAGTATTTT.

The chain joins TRBV5-1 to TRBJ2-7; no clear D. The CDR3 contains 17 residues. V lost 0 bases, J lost 0 bases, and 16 bases lay in between. Germline V CDR1 and CDR2: SGHRS, YFSETQ. CDR3: CASSLGVAGVSSYEQYF. The CDR3 DNA is TGCGCCAGCAGCTTGGGTGTAGCTGGGGTTAGCTCCTACGAGCAGTACTTC.

The rearrangement links TRBV18 to TRBJ2-3; D could derive from TRBD1 or TRBD2 (5 bases each). Per germline, CDR1 KGHSH and CDR2 LQKENI. V was trimmed by 3 bases and J by 0 bases, leaving 19 bases between them. This CDR3 region has 18 residues. The CDR3 loop is CASSPTVPGAFSTDTQYF. CDR3 coding DNA: TGTGCCAGCTCACCGACTGTTCCCGGGGCATTTAGCACAGATACGCAGTATTTT. Combining the CDR3 with reference TRBV18 and TRBJ2-3 gives the whole variable domain NAGVMQNPRHLVRRRGQEARLRCSPMKGHSHVYWYRQLPEEGLKFMVYLQKENIIDESGMPKERFSAEFPKEGPSILRIQQVVRGDSAAYFCASSPTVPGAFSTDTQYFGPGTRLTVL.

V and J are TRBV5-1 and TRBJ2-7; D unclear. Trimming pared 0 bases from V and 4 bases from J, leaving 5 bases between. Germline lookup yields CDR1 SGHRS and CDR2 YFSETQ. There are 12 residues in the CDR3. The CDR3 loop reads CASSLVLYEQYF. CDR3 in DNA: TGCGCCAGCAGCTTGGTCTTGTACGAGCAGTACTTC.

The chain joins TRBV7-3 to TRBJ2-3; the match to TRBD2 covers 7 bases. CDR1 and CDR2 (germline): SGHTA, FQGTGA. J lost 0 bases, V lost 2 bases, and 5 bases had no gene match. The CDR3 has 16 amino acids. The CDR3 DNA reads as TGTGCCAGCAGCTTACTCCACGGGAGGAGCACAGATACGCAGTATTTT. This codes for CASSLLHGRSTDTQYF.

The DNA for the CDR3 is TGTGCCAGCAGTGCGGGACAAGGTGCCGGGGAGCTGTTTTTT. This codes for CASSAGQGAGELFF. The chain couples TRBV25-1 to TRBJ2-2, with D possibly matching TRBD1 (6 bases). Deletions cut 4 bases from V and 6 bases from J, with 12 bases between. From germline, CDR1 is MGHDK and CDR2 SYGVNS. This CDR3 is built from 14 residues.

The J gene is TRBJ2-4, the V gene TRBV7-9, with unresolved D. This CDR3 is built from 15 residues. Trimming shortened V by 2 bases and J by 2 bases, and 10 bases separated the two germline ends. Germline V gene data show CDR1 as SEHNR and CDR2 as FQNEAQ (reference sequence). This CDR3 reads CASSLLGKSKNIQYF. The CDR3 nucleotides are TGTGCCAGCAGCTTACTGGGGAAGTCCAAAAACATTCAGTACTTC.

V usage is TRBV28 and J usage is TRBJ1-3; D remains ambiguous. The CDR3 runs 14 residues. The V gene's germline CDR1 is MDHEN and CDR2 SYDVKM. Trimming took off 4 bases at V and 3 bases at J, with 10 bases between the two ends. The CDR3 DNA follows: TGTGCCAGCAGTTCCCCGGGAGATGGAAACACCATATATTTT. It translates to CASSSPGDGNTIYF.

V gene TRBV11-3 combines with J gene TRBJ2-5, with TRBD1 matching 10 bases. CDR3 length: 13 residues. Germline lookup yields CDR1 SGHNT and CDR2 YENEEA. Trimming removed 4 bases from V and 9 bases from J; junction bases left unmatched: 5. The CDR3, as DNA: TGTGCCAGCAGCTCCGGGACAGGGGAGGCCCAGTACTTC. It specifies CASSSGTGEAQYF.

The chain carries TRBV5-1 and TRBJ2-5; no clear D. V was pared by 5 bases and J by 2 bases, with 13 bases between. Germline V lookup: CDR1 SGHRS, CDR2 YFSETQ. The length of the CDR3 is 14 residues. The CDR3 is CASSSPPLQETQYF. The CDR3 nucleotides are TGCGCCAGCAGTTCCCCGCCCCTACAAGAGACCCAGTACTTC.

The chain employs TRBV7-9 and TRBJ1-2, with a possible D match to TRBD1 (5 bases). Looked up from germline, CDR1 is SEHNR and CDR2 is FQNEAQ (reference sequence). V dropped 3 bases and J dropped 1 base, with 18 bases sitting between them. This CDR3 is 17 amino acids long. CDR3 DNA sequence: TGTGCCAGCAGCTTTTCCAGGGAGCTCTGGAGTAACTATGGCTACACCTTC. Protein sequence: CASSFSRELWSNYGYTF.

The gene calls are TRBV7-2 and TRBJ1-1; 7 bases match TRBD1. V gave up 5 bases and J gave up 0 bases; unmatched junction bases: 9. Germline V gives CDR1 SGHTA, CDR2 FQGNSA. The CDR3 length is 16 residues. CDR3 residues: CASSPEGGRVNTEAFF. As DNA, the CDR3 is TGTGCCAGCAGCCCAGAAGGGGGCAGGGTGAACACTGAAGCTTTCTTT.

The chain couples TRBV30 to TRBJ2-1; D is unclear. V was shortened by 5 bases and J by 7 bases, with 18 bases between the two germline ends. The CDR3 has 14 residues. Germline V lookup: CDR1 GTSNPN, CDR2 SVGIG (reference sequence). The CDR3 DNA reads TGTGCCTGGGCCACTGTAATGGTTGGGAATGAGCAGTTCTTC. Protein sequence: CAWATVMVGNEQFF. Full variable domain (outside the CDR3, taken from reference TRBV30 and TRBJ2-1): SQTIHQWPATLVQPVGSPLSLECTVEGTSNPNLYWYRQAAGRGLQLLFYSVGIGQISSEVPQNLSASRPQDRQFILSSKKLLLSDSGFYLCAWATVMVGNEQFFGPGTRLTVL.

The rearrangement uses TRBV29-1 and TRBJ2-5; TRBD2 matches 8 bases. V lost 7 bases, J lost 4 bases, and 11 bases stayed unmatched. This CDR3 comprises 14 residues. From germline, CDR1 is SQVTM and CDR2 ANQGSEA. The CDR3 spells CSAQISGTGETQYF. Here the CDR3 DNA reads TGCAGCGCCCAAATTAGCGGGACGGGAGAGACCCAGTACTTC.

The CDR3: CASSSRPGSQPQHF. The CDR3 nucleotides are TGTGCCAGCAGCTCGAGACCAGGTTCCCAGCCCCAGCATTTT. The chain joins TRBV5-5 to TRBJ1-5; D call uncertain. This CDR3 contains 14 residues. Germline loops: CDR1 SGHKS, CDR2 YYEKEE (reference sequence). Trimming shortened V by 3 bases and J by 7 bases, and 14 bases separated the two germline ends.